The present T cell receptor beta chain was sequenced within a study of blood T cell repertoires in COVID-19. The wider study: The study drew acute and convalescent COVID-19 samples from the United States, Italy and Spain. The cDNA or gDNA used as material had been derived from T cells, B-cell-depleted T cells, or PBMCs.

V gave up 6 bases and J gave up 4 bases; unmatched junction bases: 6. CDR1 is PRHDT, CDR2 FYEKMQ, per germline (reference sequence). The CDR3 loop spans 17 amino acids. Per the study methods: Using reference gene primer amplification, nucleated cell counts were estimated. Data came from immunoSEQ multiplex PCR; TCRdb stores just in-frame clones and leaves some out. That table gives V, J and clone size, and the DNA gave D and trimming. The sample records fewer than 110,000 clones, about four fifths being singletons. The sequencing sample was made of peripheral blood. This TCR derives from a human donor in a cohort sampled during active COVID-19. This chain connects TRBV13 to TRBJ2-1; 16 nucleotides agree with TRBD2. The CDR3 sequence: CASSETGLAGGYNEQFF. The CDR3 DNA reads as TGTGCCAGCAGTGAGACGGGACTAGCGGGGGGGTACAATGAGCAGTTCTTC.